This T cell receptor (beta chain) came from a study of T cells in Graves' hyperthyroidism and ophthalmopathy. Researchers took RNA transcripts and amplified the TCR beta CDR3 regions from them. With the HTBI primer set, the TCR CDR3 went through a first round of RT-PCR. TCRdb called the multiplex PCR reads again in MiXCR, with one record for every CDR3 protein. The repertoire includes 610,000 or so distinct CDR3 sequences, about half of them detected once, and around 7.7% sits in the top ten. The CDR3 sequence is 16 residues long. Germline CDR1 SEHNR, CDR2 FQNEAQ (reference sequence). The V end lost 2 bases, the J end lost 7 bases, and 15 bases lay between the germline ends.

Material: peripheral blood or thyroid tissue (not recorded which). The source is a woman aged 18-29 years with Graves' hyperthyroidism. This chain connects TRBV7-9 to TRBJ1-6; TRBD1 is a possible D gene (5 bases). CDR3 nucleotides: TGTGCCAGCAGCTTATCCGTTGGGAAGGGGAATTCACCCCTCCACTTT. Protein product: CASSLSVGKGNSPLHF.